The next 2 T cell receptor beta chains were all read from a single sample in a study of cytomegalovirus exposure and HLA in healthy donors. The PCR made use of 60 Vbeta and 13 Jbeta primers. This table comes from immunoSEQ multiplex PCR, and its TCRdb copy is limited to in-frame clones, with some not included. The table includes 55,000 to 75,000 clones, roughly 75% detected once. Sequencing was performed on PBMCs. These receptors originate from a man younger than 40 in good health and CMV-seropositive.

The V and J genes are TRBV28 and TRBJ2-7, with TRBD1 identical over 7 bases. Germline CDR1 is MDHEN and CDR2 is SYDVKM. The CDR3 sequence is 14 residues long. V lost 5 bases to trimming and J lost 1 base; unmatched junction nucleotides: 5. In DNA form, the CDR3 reads TGTGCCAGCAGTCGGGACAGAGCGTCCTACGAGCAGTACTTC. This codes for CASSRDRASYEQYF.

This clone was seen only a few times. The V and J genes are TRBV6-5 and TRBJ1-6, with D uncertain. The CDR3 sequence is 12 residues long. The germline V gene has CDR1 MNHEY and CDR2 SVGAGI. Trimming cost V 0 bases and J 9 bases, with 3 bases left between them. The chain's CDR3 is CASSYSGSPLHF. CDR3 nucleotides: TGTGCCAGCAGTTACTCCGGTTCACCCCTCCACTTT.